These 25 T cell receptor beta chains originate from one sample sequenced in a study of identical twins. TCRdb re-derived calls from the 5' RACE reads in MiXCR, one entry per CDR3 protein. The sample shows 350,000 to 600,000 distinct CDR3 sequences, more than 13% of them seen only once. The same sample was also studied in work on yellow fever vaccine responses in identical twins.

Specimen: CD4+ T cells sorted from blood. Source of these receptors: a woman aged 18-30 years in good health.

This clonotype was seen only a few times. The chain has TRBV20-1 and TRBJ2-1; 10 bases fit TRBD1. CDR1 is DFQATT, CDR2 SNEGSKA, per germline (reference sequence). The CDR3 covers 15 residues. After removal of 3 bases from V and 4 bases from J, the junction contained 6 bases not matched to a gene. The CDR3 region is CSASLGQGVYNEQFF. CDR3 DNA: TGCAGTGCTAGCCTCGGACAGGGGGTATACAATGAGCAGTTCTTC.

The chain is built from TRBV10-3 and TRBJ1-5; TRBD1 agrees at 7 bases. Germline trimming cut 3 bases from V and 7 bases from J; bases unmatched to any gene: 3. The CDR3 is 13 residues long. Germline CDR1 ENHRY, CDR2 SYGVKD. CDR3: CAISDRGEQPQHF. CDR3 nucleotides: TGTGCCATCAGTGACAGGGGGGAGCAGCCCCAGCATTTT.

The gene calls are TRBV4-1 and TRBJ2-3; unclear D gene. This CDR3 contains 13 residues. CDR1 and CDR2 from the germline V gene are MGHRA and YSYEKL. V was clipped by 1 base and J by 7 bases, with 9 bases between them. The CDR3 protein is CASSQVGDHTQYF. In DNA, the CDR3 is TGCGCCAGCAGCCAAGTAGGTGATCATACGCAGTATTTT.

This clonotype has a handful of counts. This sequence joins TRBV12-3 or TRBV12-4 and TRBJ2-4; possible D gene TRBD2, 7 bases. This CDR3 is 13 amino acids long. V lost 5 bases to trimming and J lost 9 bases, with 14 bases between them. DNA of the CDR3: TGTGCCAGCAGTCTCCGGGGGGCGGGCATTCAGTACTTC. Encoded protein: CASSLRGAGIQYF.

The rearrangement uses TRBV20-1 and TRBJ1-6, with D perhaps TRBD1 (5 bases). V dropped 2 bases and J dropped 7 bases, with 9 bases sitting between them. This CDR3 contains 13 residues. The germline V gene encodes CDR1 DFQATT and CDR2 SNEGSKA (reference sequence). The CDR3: CSARQGSNSPLHF. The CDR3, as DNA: TGCAGTGCTAGACAGGGAAGCAATTCACCCCTCCACTTT.

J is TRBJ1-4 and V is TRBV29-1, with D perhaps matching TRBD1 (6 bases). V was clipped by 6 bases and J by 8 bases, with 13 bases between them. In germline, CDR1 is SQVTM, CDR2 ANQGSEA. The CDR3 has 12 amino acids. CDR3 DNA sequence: TGCAGCGTGGCAAAAACAGGGGAAAAACTGTTTTTT. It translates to CSVAKTGEKLFF.

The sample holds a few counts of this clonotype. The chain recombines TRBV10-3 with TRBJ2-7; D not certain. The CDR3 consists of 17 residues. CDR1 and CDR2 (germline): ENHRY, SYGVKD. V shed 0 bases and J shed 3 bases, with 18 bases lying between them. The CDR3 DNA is TGTGCCATCAGTGAGTCAGGTCGCCTTCGAGACAACTACGAGCAGTACTTC. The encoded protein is CAISESGRLRDNYEQYF.

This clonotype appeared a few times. The CDR3 sequence: CASTSNRGAGANVLTF. CDR3 sequence (DNA): TGTGCCAGCACGTCGAACAGGGGCGCTGGGGCCAACGTCCTGACTTTC. V usage is TRBV3-1 and J usage is TRBJ2-6, with 7 bases identical to TRBD1. The CDR3 has 16 residues. V gave up 7 bases and J gave up 2 bases; unmatched junction bases: 8. Germline V gene data show CDR1 as LGHDT and CDR2 as YNNKEL (reference sequence).

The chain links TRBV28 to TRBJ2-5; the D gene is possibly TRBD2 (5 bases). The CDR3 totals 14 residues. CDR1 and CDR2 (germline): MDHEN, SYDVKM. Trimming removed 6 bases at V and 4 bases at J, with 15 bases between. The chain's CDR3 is CASSRPLASETQYF. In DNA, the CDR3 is TGTGCCAGCAGCCGACCTCTAGCCTCAGAGACCCAGTACTTC.

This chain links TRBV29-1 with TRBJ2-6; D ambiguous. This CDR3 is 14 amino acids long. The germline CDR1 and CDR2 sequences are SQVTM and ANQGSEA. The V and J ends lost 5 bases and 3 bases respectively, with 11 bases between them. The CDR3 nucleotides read TGCAGCGTTCGTGGGTTAGGTGGGGCCAACGTCCTGACTTTC. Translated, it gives CSVRGLGGANVLTF.

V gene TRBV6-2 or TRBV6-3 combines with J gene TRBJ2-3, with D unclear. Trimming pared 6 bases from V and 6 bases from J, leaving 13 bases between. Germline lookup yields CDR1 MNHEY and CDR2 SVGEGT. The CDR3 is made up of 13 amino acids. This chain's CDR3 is CASSGAQWDTQYF. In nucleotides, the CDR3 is TGTGCCAGCAGCGGTGCGCAGTGGGATACGCAGTATTTT.

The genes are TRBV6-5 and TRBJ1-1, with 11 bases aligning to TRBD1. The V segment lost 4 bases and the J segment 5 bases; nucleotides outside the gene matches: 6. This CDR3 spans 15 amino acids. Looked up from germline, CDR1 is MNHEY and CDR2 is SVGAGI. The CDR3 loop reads CASSSRTGGWTEAFF. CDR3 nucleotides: TGTGCCAGCAGTTCCCGGACAGGGGGCTGGACTGAAGCTTTCTTT.

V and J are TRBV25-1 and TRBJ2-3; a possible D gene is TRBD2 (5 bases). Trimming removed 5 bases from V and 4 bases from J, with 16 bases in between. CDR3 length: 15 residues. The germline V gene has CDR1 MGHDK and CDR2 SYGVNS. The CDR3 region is CASSTAGIGPDTQYF. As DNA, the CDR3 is TGTGCCAGCAGTACCGCGGGCATTGGGCCAGATACGCAGTATTTT.

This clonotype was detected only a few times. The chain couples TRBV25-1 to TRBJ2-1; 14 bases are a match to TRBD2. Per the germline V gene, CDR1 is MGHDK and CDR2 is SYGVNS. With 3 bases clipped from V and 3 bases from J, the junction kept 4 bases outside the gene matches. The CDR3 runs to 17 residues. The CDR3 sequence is CASSETSGGAFYNEQFF. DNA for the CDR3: TGTGCCAGCAGTGAGACTAGCGGGGGGGCCTTCTACAATGAGCAGTTCTTC.

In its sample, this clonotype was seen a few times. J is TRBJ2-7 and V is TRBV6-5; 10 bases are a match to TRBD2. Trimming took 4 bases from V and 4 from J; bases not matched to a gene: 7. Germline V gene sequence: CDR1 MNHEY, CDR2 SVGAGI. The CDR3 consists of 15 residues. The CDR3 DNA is TGTGCCAGCAGTTCCCCTAGCGGGGGAATTTACGAGCAGTACTTC. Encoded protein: CASSSPSGGIYEQYF.

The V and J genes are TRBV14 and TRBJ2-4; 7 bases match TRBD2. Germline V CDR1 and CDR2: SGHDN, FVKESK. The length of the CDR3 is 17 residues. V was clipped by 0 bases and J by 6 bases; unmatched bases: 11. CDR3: CASSQEEGLISGNIQYF. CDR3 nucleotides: TGTGCCAGCAGCCAAGAAGAGGGACTAATCTCCGGAAACATTCAGTACTTC.

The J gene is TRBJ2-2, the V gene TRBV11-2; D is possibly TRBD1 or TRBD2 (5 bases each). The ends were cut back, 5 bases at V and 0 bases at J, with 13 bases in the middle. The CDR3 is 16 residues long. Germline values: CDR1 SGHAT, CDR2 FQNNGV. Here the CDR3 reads CASSPARGPNTGELFF. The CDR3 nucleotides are TGTGCCAGCAGCCCAGCCCGGGGACCGAACACCGGGGAGCTGTTTTTT.

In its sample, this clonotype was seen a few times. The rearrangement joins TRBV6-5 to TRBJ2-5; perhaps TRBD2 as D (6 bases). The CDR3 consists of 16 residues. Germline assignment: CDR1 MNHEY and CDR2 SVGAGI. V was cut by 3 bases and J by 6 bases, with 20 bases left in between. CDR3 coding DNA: TGTGCCAGCAGTTATCTGGTTGCGGGGCGGAAGCAGACCCAGTACTTC. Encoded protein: CASSYLVAGRKQTQYF.

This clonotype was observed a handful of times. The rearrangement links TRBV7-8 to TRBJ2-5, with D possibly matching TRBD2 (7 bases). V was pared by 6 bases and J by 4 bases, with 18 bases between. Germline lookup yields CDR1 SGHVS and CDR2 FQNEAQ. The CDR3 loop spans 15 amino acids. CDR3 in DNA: TGTGCCAGCAGTCGGGGGGCCCTCCCGGGAGAGACCCAGTACTTC. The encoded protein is CASSRGALPGETQYF.

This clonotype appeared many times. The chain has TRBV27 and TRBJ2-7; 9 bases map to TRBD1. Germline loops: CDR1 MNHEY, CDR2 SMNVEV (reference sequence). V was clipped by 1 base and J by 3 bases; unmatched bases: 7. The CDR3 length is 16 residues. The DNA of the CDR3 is TGTGCCAGCAGTTTATTATCCGGGACAGGGCTCTACGAGCAGTACTTC. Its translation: CASSLLSGTGLYEQYF.

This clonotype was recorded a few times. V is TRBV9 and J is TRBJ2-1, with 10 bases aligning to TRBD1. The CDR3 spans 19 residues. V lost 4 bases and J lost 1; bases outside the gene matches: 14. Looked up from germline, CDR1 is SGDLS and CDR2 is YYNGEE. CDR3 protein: CASSSQTGGPPRSYNEQFF. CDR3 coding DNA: TGTGCCAGCAGCTCACAGACAGGGGGCCCCCCGAGATCCTACAATGAGCAGTTCTTC.

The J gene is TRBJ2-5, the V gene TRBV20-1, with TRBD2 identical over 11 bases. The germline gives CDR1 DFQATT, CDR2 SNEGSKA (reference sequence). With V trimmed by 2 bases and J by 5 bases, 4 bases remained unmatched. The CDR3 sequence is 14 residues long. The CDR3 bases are TGCAGTGCTAGACGCGGACTAGCGGGCGAGACCCAGTACTTC. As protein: CSARRGLAGETQYF.

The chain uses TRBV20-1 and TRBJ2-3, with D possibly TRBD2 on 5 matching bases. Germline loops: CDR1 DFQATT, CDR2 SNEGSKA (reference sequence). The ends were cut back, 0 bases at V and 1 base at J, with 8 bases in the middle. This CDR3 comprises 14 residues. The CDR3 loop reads CSAREMRGTDTQYF. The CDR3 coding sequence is TGCAGTGCTAGAGAAATGAGGGGCACAGATACGCAGTATTTT.

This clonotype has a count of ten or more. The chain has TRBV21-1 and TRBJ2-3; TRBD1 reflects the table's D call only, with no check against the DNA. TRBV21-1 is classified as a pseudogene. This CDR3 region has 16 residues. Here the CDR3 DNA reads TGTGCCAGCAGCAAAGGGGACAGGGAGGTTCCAGATACGCAGTATTTT. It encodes CASSKGDREVPDTQYF.

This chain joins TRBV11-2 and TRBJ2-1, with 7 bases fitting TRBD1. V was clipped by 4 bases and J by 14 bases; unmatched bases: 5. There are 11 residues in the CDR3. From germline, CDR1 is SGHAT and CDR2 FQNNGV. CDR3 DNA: TGTGCCAGCAGCTACGGACAGGTAAAGTTCTTC. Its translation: CASSYGQVKFF.